These 23 T cell receptor beta chains were all obtained from the same sample, sequenced in a study of blood T cell repertoires in COVID-19. Profiling relied on immunoSEQ multiplex PCR, and the TCRdb table lists in-frame clones only, not all of them. The sample shows just over 250,000 clones, about 89% of them seen only once. Sequencing used peripheral blood. The receptor set was obtained from a man in his forties who had recovered from COVID-19.

V usage is TRBV5-8 and J usage is TRBJ1-2; D remains unclear. Trimming left V 0 bases short and J 10 bases short, with 10 bases between. Germline V CDR1 and CDR2: SGHTS, YDEGEE. CDR3 size: 12 residues. This CDR3 is CASSLARLVYTF. As DNA, the CDR3 is TGTGCCAGCAGCTTGGCCCGGCTAGTCTACACCTTC.

The genes are TRBV5-1 and TRBJ2-1, with TRBD2 matching 11 bases. With 1 base clipped from V and 7 bases from J, the junction kept 7 bases outside the gene matches. Per the germline V gene, CDR1 is SGHRS and CDR2 is YFSETQ. The CDR3 is made up of 16 amino acids. The chain's CDR3 is CASSLLASGRTNEQFF. The CDR3 bases are TGCGCCAGCAGCTTGCTGGCTAGCGGGAGGACTAATGAGCAGTTCTTC.

The J gene is TRBJ1-1, the V gene TRBV9; D not certain. This CDR3 has 13 amino acids. Germline CDR1 SGDLS, CDR2 YYNGEE. Deletions cut 3 bases from V and 3 bases from J, with 9 bases between. As DNA, the CDR3 is TGTGCCAGCAGCGGCGGAGGCCACACTGAAGCTTTCTTT. As protein: CASSGGGHTEAFF.

The chain joins TRBV30 to TRBJ1-2; no definite D call. Between the trimmed V and J ends, which lost 8 bases and 1 base, there was a span of 11 bases. There are 12 residues in the CDR3. Germline V lookup: CDR1 GTSNPN, CDR2 SVGIG (reference sequence). The CDR3 bases are TGTGCCAGTCTAAGAGTTAACTATGGCTACACCTTC. Its translation: CASLRVNYGYTF.

The V call is TRBV27, the J call TRBJ2-2; the D gene is possibly TRBD1 (6 bases). CDR3 length: 13 amino acids. Trimming took off 4 bases at V and 11 bases at J, with 14 bases between the two ends. Germline CDR1 reads MNHEY; CDR2 reads SMNVEV (reference sequence). This chain's CDR3 is CASSSGPQGELFF. CDR3 DNA: TGTGCCAGCAGTTCCGGACCACAGGGAGAGCTGTTTTTT.

This chain joins TRBV5-1 and TRBJ1-5; D is undetermined. Germline V gene data show CDR1 as SGHRS and CDR2 as YFSETQ. This CDR3 has 15 residues. V was trimmed by 0 bases and J by 0 bases, leaving 7 bases between them. The CDR3 nucleotides are TGCGCCAGCAGCTTGGCCGGGTATAGCAATCAGCCCCAGCATTTT. This translates into CASSLAGYSNQPQHF.

V and J are TRBV7-6 and TRBJ2-1, with D hard to call. V lost 5 bases and J 5 bases, leaving 10 bases between the germline ends. The CDR3 contains 13 residues. Germline CDR1 SGHVS, CDR2 FNYEAQ. The chain's CDR3 is CASSLGPNNEQFF. CDR3 coding DNA: TGTGCCAGCAGCCTGGGCCCAAACAATGAGCAGTTCTTC.

The J gene is TRBJ2-7, the V gene TRBV7-8; 13 bases are shared with TRBD2. With 0 bases clipped from V and 2 bases from J, the junction kept 10 bases outside the gene matches. This CDR3 has 19 amino acids. The germline CDR1 and CDR2 sequences are SGHVS and FQNEAQ. This CDR3 is CASSLARGTSGTLTYEQYF. The CDR3 DNA follows: TGTGCCAGCAGCTTAGCAAGGGGGACTAGCGGGACTCTGACCTACGAGCAGTACTTC. Using reference TRBV7-8 and TRBJ2-7 for the parts outside the CDR3, the full variable domain is GAGVSQSPRYKVAKRGQDVALRCDPISGHVSLFWYQQALGQGPEFLTYFQNEAQLDKSGLPSDRFFAERPEGSVSTLKIQRTQQEDSAVYLCASSLARGTSGTLTYEQYFGPGTRLTVT.

The chain is built from TRBV11-2 and TRBJ2-1, with D possibly being TRBD2 (7 bases). CDR1 and CDR2 from the germline V gene are SGHAT and FQNNGV. Trimming removed 5 bases at V and 8 bases at J, with 19 bases between. The CDR3 extends over 15 amino acids. CDR3 region: CASSRDGGRSDEQFF. CDR3 bases: TGTGCCAGCAGCCGGGACGGGGGGCGAAGCGATGAGCAGTTCTTC.

J is TRBJ2-7 and V is TRBV11-2; 9 bases line up with TRBD1. V was clipped by 1 base and J by 5 bases; unmatched bases: 9. This CDR3 has 16 amino acids. Germline lookup yields CDR1 SGHAT and CDR2 FQNNGV. The CDR3 DNA sequence: TGTGCCAGCAGCTTAGGGCGACGGGACAGGGTCAACGAGCAGTACTTC. It codes for CASSLGRRDRVNEQYF.

The chain joins TRBV19 to TRBJ2-2, with 13 bases lining up with TRBD2. J gave up 4 bases and V 10 bases, and 9 bases lay outside the gene matches. The germline CDR1 and CDR2 sequences are LNHDA and SQIVND (reference sequence). CDR3 length equals 16 residues. In nucleotides, the CDR3 is TGTGCCACTTCCCTACTAGCGGGGGGGGGCACCGGGGAGCTGTTTTTT. It yields the protein CATSLLAGGGTGELFF.

This chain uses TRBV2 with TRBJ1-6; no firm D call. In germline, CDR1 is SNHLY, CDR2 FYNNEI. V dropped 5 bases and J dropped 10 bases, with 18 bases sitting between them. This CDR3 has 15 amino acids. CDR3 residues: CASSNLMTGISPLHF. CDR3 nucleotide sequence: TGTGCCAGCAGTAACCTAATGACGGGGATCTCACCCCTCCACTTT.

This clone appeared a few times. The V call is TRBV4-2, the J call TRBJ1-1, with 8 bases fitting TRBD1. The CDR3 is 14 amino acids. V was clipped by 4 bases and J by 5 bases; unmatched bases: 6. Per the germline V gene, CDR1 is LGHNA and CDR2 is YNFKEQ. As DNA, the CDR3 is TGTGCCAGCAGCCCGCTACAGGGGGGAACTGAAGCTTTCTTT. Protein sequence: CASSPLQGGTEAFF.

The rearrangement links TRBV1 to TRBJ1-5; the D call TRBD1 from the table was never checked on the DNA. TRBV1 is flagged as a pseudogene. CDR3 length: 16 residues. The CDR3 loop is CTSSQVQGQSNQPQHF. The CDR3 bases are TGCACCAGCAGCCAAGTTCAGGGTCAGAGCAATCAGCCCCAGCATTTT.

The rearrangement links TRBV7-7 to TRBJ2-7; possible D gene TRBD1, 5 bases. The germline V and J ends were trimmed by 5 bases and 1 base, with 9 bases remaining between them. Germline CDR1 and CDR2: SSHAT and FNYEAQ (reference sequence). This CDR3 has 13 residues. The CDR3 here is CASSERGSYEQYF. The CDR3 nucleotides are TGTGCCAGCAGCGAAAGGGGATCCTACGAGCAGTACTTC.

The rearrangement links TRBV7-2 to TRBJ2-7, with D possibly TRBD1 on 5 matching bases. This CDR3 region has 14 residues. Trimming pared 5 bases from V and 4 bases from J, leaving 15 bases between. CDR1 and CDR2 from the germline V gene are SGHTA and FQGNSA. DNA for the CDR3: TGTGCCAGCAGCCCTAGGGGCGCAGGGTACGAGCAGTACTTC. Its translation: CASSPRGAGYEQYF.

The chain links TRBV19 to TRBJ2-7; perhaps TRBD2 as D (5 bases). The CDR3 is 13 amino acids. V dropped 6 bases and J dropped 2 bases, with 11 bases sitting between them. The germline V gene encodes CDR1 LNHDA and CDR2 SQIVND (reference sequence). The CDR3 DNA sequence: TGTGCCAGTAGCCCCGGACTTACCTACGAGCAGTACTTC. This sequence encodes CASSPGLTYEQYF.

The chain uses TRBV7-2 and TRBJ2-3; TRBD2 matches at 7 bases. V shed 5 bases and J 4 bases; nucleotides not matched to a gene: 6. This CDR3 spans 14 amino acids. Germline CDR1 reads SGHTA; CDR2 reads FQGNSA. The CDR3 loop is CASSRRERSDTQYF. CDR3 nucleotides: TGTGCCAGCAGCAGGCGGGAGAGGTCAGATACGCAGTATTTT.

The chain carries TRBV5-1 and TRBJ2-3; a weak D match, TRBD2 (7 bases). This CDR3 contains 17 residues. CDR1 and CDR2 from the germline V gene are SGHRS and YFSETQ. Between the trimmed V and J ends, which lost 3 bases and 2 bases, there was a span of 19 bases. CDR3 sequence: CASSSAPGGRLTDTQYF. In nucleotides, the CDR3 is TGCGCCAGCAGCTCAGCCCCCGGGGGGCGCCTCACAGATACGCAGTATTTT.

The CDR3 sequence: CASSYQEAQPQHF. The CDR3 DNA follows: TGTGCCAGCAGTTACCAGGAGGCACAGCCCCAGCATTTT. The chain couples TRBV6-6 to TRBJ1-5; D is ambiguous. V gave up 2 bases and J gave up 7 bases, with 9 bases separating them. From germline, CDR1 is MNHNY and CDR2 SVGAGI (reference sequence). The CDR3 spans 13 residues.

The CDR3 DNA is TGTGCCAGTAGCAGGACAGGGCGAGGCTACACCTTC. Encoded protein: CASSRTGRGYTF. V is TRBV19 and J is TRBJ1-2; 8 bases agree with TRBD1. Per the germline V gene, CDR1 is LNHDA and CDR2 is SQIVND (reference sequence). V shed 6 bases, J shed 8 bases, and the junction held 5 bases outside the gene matches. The CDR3 covers 12 residues.

The chain joins TRBV29-1 to TRBJ1-1, with D perhaps matching TRBD1 (5 bases). Trimming cost V 3 bases and J 6 bases, with 14 bases left between them. CDR3 length: 13 amino acids. Germline V CDR1 and CDR2: SQVTM, ANQGSEA. CDR3: CSVEGRVSAEAFF. DNA of the CDR3: TGCAGCGTTGAGGGGCGCGTTTCTGCTGAAGCTTTCTTT.

The V and J genes are TRBV7-3 and TRBJ2-7; 7 bases agree with TRBD2. Germline V gives CDR1 SGHTA, CDR2 FQGTGA. The length of the CDR3 is 15 residues. V dropped 3 bases and J dropped 3; count of bases not matched to a gene: 8. CDR3 sequence (DNA): TGTGCCAGCAGCTTCGGACCAGCGGGATTCTACGAGCAGTACTTC. Encoded protein: CASSFGPAGFYEQYF.